These 9 T cell receptor beta chains were sequenced from one sample in a study of blood T cell repertoires in COVID-19. Profiled with immunoSEQ multiplex PCR; TCRdb holds only in-frame clones, not every one. The profile covers some 200,000 clones, with approximately 87% appearing a single time and approximately 0.75% taken by the ten largest. Sample: peripheral blood. Receptors originate from a woman in her 70s with acute or convalescent COVID-19.

This sequence joins TRBV6-6 and TRBJ1-3; tentatively, D is TRBD1 (6 bases). The CDR3 extends over 15 amino acids. Germline assignment: CDR1 MNHNY and CDR2 SVGAGI (reference sequence). V was trimmed by 2 bases and J by 4 bases, leaving 12 bases between them. In DNA, the CDR3 is TGTGCCAGCAGTTACCCGACAGGTACCGGAAACACCATATATTTT. This translates into CASSYPTGTGNTIYF.

This chain links TRBV3-1 (or the pseudogene TRBV3-2) with TRBJ2-5, with D perhaps matching TRBD2 (5 bases). From germline, CDR1 is LGHDT and CDR2 YNNKEL (reference sequence). V was pared by 2 bases and J by 4 bases, with 8 bases between. CDR3 size: 13 residues. The chain's CDR3 is CASSQRGIETQYF. The DNA for the CDR3 is TGTGCCAGCAGCCAACGAGGGATAGAGACCCAGTACTTC.

This clone has only one observation. V and J are TRBV25-1 and TRBJ2-2; no reliable D call. The CDR3 runs to 13 residues. From germline, CDR1 is MGHDK and CDR2 SYGVNS. The V gene lost 1 base and the J gene lost 5 bases, with 5 bases spanning the gap. CDR3 sequence reads: CASSELRTGELFF. DNA of the CDR3: TGTGCCAGCAGTGAATTGAGGACCGGGGAGCTGTTTTTT.

This chain uses TRBV6-5 with TRBJ1-2, with a possible D match to TRBD1 (6 bases). The CDR3 runs to 15 residues. The V end lost 5 bases, the J end lost 4 bases, and 17 bases lay between the germline ends. Germline V gives CDR1 MNHEY, CDR2 SVGAGI. For the CDR3, the DNA is TGTGCCAGCAGTCCCTACAGGGACCCGGGCTATGGCTACACCTTC. Its protein product is CASSPYRDPGYGYTF.

The chain couples TRBV25-1 to TRBJ1-6; D is unclear. Germline CDR1 MGHDK, CDR2 SYGVNS. The CDR3 extends over 15 amino acids. Trimming removed 3 bases from V and 0 bases from J, with 6 bases in between. This CDR3 reads CASSDKRSYNSPLHF. The CDR3 DNA sequence: TGTGCCAGCAGTGATAAGCGCTCCTATAATTCACCCCTCCACTTT. Full variable domain (remainder filled in from reference TRBV25-1 and TRBJ1-6): EADIYQTPRYLVIGTGKKITLECSQTMGHDKMYWYQQDPGMELHLIHYSYGVNSTEKGDLSSESTVSRIRTEHFPLTLESARPSHTSQYLCASSDKRSYNSPLHFGNGTRLTVT.

CDR3 coding DNA: TGTGCCATCAGCGCGACAGACTACGAGCAGTACTTC. Translated, it gives CAISATDYEQYF. The chain joins TRBV10-3 to TRBJ2-7, with a weak D call TRBD1 (5 bases). The CDR3 loop spans 12 amino acids. Germline values: CDR1 ENHRY, CDR2 SYGVKD. The germline V and J ends were trimmed by 6 bases and 3 bases, with 9 bases remaining between them.

This clone has only a few counts. The J gene is TRBJ1-4, the V gene TRBV25-1; 10 bases agree with TRBD1. This CDR3 is built from 14 residues. Trimming took 4 bases from V and 6 from J; bases not matched to a gene: 2. The germline V gene has CDR1 MGHDK and CDR2 SYGVNS. CDR3 sequence reads: CASSADRGYEKLFF. CDR3 coding DNA: TGTGCCAGCAGTGCGGACAGGGGGTATGAAAAACTGTTTTTT.

The chain couples TRBV6-1 to TRBJ1-1; no clear D gene. CDR1 is MNHNS, CDR2 SASEGT, per germline. The CDR3 loop spans 13 amino acids. Trimming stripped 2 bases from V and 4 bases from J, with 8 bases between. DNA of the CDR3: TGTGCCAGCAGTGAAATTCCCAGCACTGAAGCTTTCTTT. This translates into CASSEIPSTEAFF.

V gene TRBV7-2 combines with J gene TRBJ1-2; TRBD1 matches at 7 bases. The germline V gene has CDR1 SGHTA and CDR2 FQGNSA. The CDR3 has 13 amino acids. V gave up 4 bases and J gave up 7 bases; unmatched junction bases: 6. The CDR3 DNA sequence: TGTGCCAGCAGCTCGGGACAGCGAATTGGCTACACCTTC. Amino acid sequence: CASSSGQRIGYTF.